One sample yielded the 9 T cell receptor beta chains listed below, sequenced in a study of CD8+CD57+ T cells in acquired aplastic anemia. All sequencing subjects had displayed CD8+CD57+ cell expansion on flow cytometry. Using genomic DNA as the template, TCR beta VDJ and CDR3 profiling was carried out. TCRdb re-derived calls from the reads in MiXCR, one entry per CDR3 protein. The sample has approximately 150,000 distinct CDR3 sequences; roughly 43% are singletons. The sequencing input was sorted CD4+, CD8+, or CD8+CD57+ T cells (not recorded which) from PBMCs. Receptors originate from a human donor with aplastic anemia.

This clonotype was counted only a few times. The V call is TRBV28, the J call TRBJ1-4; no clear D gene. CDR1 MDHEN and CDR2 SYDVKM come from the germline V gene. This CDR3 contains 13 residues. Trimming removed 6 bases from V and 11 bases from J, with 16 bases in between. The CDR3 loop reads CASRDRRILKLFF. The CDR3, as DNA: TGTGCCAGCAGAGACCGCCGGATTCTCAAACTGTTTTTT.

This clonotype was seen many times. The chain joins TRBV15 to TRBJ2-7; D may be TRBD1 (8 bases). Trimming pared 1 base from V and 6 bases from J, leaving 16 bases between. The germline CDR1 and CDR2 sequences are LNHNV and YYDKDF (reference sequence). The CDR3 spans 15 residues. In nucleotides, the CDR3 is TGTGCCACCAGCAGAGGAACAGGGGGGGGTCTCGAGCAGTACTTC. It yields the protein CATSRGTGGGLEQYF.

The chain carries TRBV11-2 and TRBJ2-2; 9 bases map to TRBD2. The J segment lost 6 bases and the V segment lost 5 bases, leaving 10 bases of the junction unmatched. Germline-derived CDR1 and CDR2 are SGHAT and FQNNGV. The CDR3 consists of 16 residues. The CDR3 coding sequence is TGTGCCAGCAGCCCCCAGGTAGCGGGAGAGTCCGGGGAGCTGTTTTTT. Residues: CASSPQVAGESGELFF.

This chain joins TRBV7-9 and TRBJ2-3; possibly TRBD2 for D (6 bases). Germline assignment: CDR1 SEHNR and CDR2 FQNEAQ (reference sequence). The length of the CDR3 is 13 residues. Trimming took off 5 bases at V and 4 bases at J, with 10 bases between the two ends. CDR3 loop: CASSPDYPDTQYF. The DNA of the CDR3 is TGTGCCAGCAGCCCGGACTATCCAGATACGCAGTATTTT.

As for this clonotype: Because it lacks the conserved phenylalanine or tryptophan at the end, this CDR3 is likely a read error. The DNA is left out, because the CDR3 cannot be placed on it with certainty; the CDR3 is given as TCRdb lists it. This chain's CDR3 is CASSLGGGAINERYL. This chain links TRBV5-1 with TRBJ2-7; the listed D gene, TRBD2, was not tested against the DNA. Per germline, CDR1 SGHRS and CDR2 YFSETQ. Inclusive of both ends, the CDR3 amounts to 15 amino acids.

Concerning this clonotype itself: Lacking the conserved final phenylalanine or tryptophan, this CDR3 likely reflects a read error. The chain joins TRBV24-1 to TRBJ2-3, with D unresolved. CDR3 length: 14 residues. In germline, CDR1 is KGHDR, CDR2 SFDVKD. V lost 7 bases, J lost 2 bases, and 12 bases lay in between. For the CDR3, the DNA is TGTGCCACCAGAGGAAGTCTGAACACAGATACGCAGTATCTT. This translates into CATRGSLNTDTQYL.

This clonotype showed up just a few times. The CDR3 here is CSARGERENEQFF. The CDR3 DNA sequence: TGCAGTGCTAGGGGGGAGAGGGAGAATGAGCAGTTCTTC. J is TRBJ2-1 and V is TRBV20-1, with D perhaps given as TRBD1 or TRBD2 (5 bases each). The V end lost 3 bases, the J end lost 7 bases, and 13 bases lay between the germline ends. The CDR3 totals 13 residues. The germline CDR1 and CDR2 sequences are DFQATT and SNEGSKA (reference sequence).

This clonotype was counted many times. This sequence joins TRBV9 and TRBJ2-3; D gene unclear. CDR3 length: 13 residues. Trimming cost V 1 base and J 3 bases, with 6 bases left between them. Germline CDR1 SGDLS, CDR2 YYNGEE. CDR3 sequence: CASSVIATDTQYF. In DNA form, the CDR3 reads TGTGCCAGCAGCGTAATCGCGACAGATACGCAGTATTTT.

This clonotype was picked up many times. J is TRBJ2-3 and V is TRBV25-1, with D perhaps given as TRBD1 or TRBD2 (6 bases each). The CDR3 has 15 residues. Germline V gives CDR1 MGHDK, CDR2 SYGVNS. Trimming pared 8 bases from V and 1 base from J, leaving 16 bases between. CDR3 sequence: CASRSRGQGTDTQYF. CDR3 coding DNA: TGTGCCAGCCGGTCCCGGGGGCAGGGCACAGATACGCAGTATTTT.